This TCR beta chain was retrieved from a study of CD4 and CD8 cells across lung adenocarcinoma regions. TCRdb re-called the PCR reads with MiXCR, one entry per CDR3 protein. The sample includes 13,000 to 15,000 distinct CDR3 sequences, around 40% of them seen just once. Looked up from germline, CDR1 is MNHEY and CDR2 is SMNVEV (reference sequence). The CDR3 length is 16 residues. Worth noting for this clonotype: Compared with germline, one end of the junction differs, possibly owing to a read error.

The specimen sequenced was CD4+ T cells from the center of a lung tumor. The source is a male donor with lung adenocarcinoma. The CD4 and CD8 labels of this study may be unreliable. The V gene is TRBV27, the J gene TRBJ2-1; maybe TRBD1 (5 bases). The CDR3 sequence is CASTRGGISGANVQTF. The DNA for the CDR3 is TGTGCCAGCACAAGGGGTGGGATCTCTGGCGCCAACGTCCAGACCTTC.